The clone carrying this T cell receptor (beta chain) has just a few counts. The data were obtained in a study of early stage breast cancer tumors. V was cut by 4 bases and J by 4 bases, with 16 bases left in between. The CDR3 is made up of 15 amino acids. The germline V gene encodes CDR1 LNHNV and CDR2 YYDKDF (reference sequence). Repertoires were generated with immunoSEQ multiplex PCR, while TCRdb's copy carries only in-frame clones and drops some. The sample yields around 30,000 clones, roughly 77% seen once. The sequence was collected from a young adult with breast cancer. The sequencing sample was made of breast tumor tissue. The V call is TRBV15, the J call TRBJ1-2; no clear D. The CDR3 loop reads CATSKATGGSYGYTF. The CDR3 DNA follows: TGTGCCACCAGCAAAGCCACGGGAGGGAGCTATGGCTACACCTTC.